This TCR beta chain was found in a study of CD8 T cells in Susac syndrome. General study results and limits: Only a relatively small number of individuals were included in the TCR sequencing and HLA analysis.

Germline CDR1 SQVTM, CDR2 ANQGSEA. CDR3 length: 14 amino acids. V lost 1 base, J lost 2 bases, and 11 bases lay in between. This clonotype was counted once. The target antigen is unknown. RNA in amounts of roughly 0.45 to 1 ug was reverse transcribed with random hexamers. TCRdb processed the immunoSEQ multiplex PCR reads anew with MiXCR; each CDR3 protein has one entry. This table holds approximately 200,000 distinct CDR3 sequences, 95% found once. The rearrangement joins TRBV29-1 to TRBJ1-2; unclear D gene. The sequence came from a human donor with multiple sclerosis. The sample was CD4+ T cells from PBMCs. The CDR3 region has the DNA TGCAGCGTTGAAGGGCCCACTCGAAACTATGGCTACACCTTC. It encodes CSVEGPTRNYGYTF.